This T cell receptor (beta chain) was retrieved from a study of shared T cell receptors in the human thymus. CDR1 and CDR2 from the germline V gene are SGHVS and FQNEAQ. CDR3 length: 15 amino acids. Details on this clone: The junction departs from the called germline gene at one end, perhaps through a read error.

Some clones are missing from TCRdb's copy, which holds only in-frame ones; the method was immunoSEQ multiplex PCR. The sample contains 600,000 to 900,000 clones, 75% to 90% of which appear only once. These same data were also listed under a study on human thymus T cells. From that report: Corrective cardiac surgery supplied the resected thymus tissue. Related research has reported that thymic repertoires overlap highly among unrelated individuals.

This receptor was identified in a girl less than two years old with a congenital heart defect. Sequencing input: thymocytes. This rearrangement joins TRBV7-8 to TRBJ2-1; 10 bases map to TRBD2. In DNA form, the CDR3 reads TGTGCCAGCAGCTCAGCCTGGACTAGCGGCGTTGGGGGTGTCTTC. This sequence encodes CASSSAWTSGVGGVF.